These T cell receptor beta chains were read from a single sample in a study of CD8 T cells in Susac syndrome. TCRdb ran MiXCR on the immunoSEQ multiplex PCR reads and lists one entry per CDR3 protein. The sample consists of 130,000 or so distinct CDR3 sequences, under 95% of them appearing once. Input material: CD8+ T cells from PBMCs. The receptors were gathered from a human donor with multiple sclerosis. CDR3s include the opening cysteine and the closing phenylalanine or tryptophan. A D gene is named only where the DNA matches it firmly. Clone size, where shown, is once, few, many, or a class for clones that have expanded.

TRBJ1-1,-,-,TRBV12-3/TRBV12-4,TGTGCCAGCAGTAAATGGGGGAACACTGAAGCTTTCTTT,CASSKWGNTEAFF
TRBJ2-1,-,TRBD2,TRBV27,TGTGCCAGCAGATCAGCGGGAGGATACAATGAGCAGTTCTTC,CASRSAGGYNEQFF
TRBJ2-7,-,TRBD1,TRBV12-3/TRBV12-4,TGTGCCAGCAGTTTGACAGGGCCCTACGAGCAGTACTTC,CASSLTGPYEQYF
TRBJ1-1,-,-,TRBV29-1,TGCAGCGAAGTGAACACTGAAGCTTTCTTT,CSEVNTEAFF
TRBJ2-2,-,-,TRBV30,TGTGCCTGGAGTCAGACCGGGGAGCTGTTTTTT,CAWSQTGELFF
TRBJ2-5,-,-,TRBV12-3/TRBV12-4,TGTGCCAGCAGTTTGACCCAAGAGACCCAGTACTTC,CASSLTQETQYF
TRBJ2-1,-,TRBD2,TRBV7-9,TGTGCCAGCAGCTTAAACGATGGCGGGAGCTCCTACAATGAGCAGTTCTTC,CASSLNDGGSSYNEQFF
TRBJ2-7,-,-,TRBV7-8,TGTGCCAGCAGCAGTGGGGGGGCCTCGGGCTACGAGCAGTACTTC,CASSSGGASGYEQYF
TRBJ2-7,-,-,TRBV29-1,TGCAGCGTTGGTTTGGGGCAACCCTACGAGCAGTACTTC,CSVGLGQPYEQYF
TRBJ1-4,-,-,TRBV18,TGTGCCAGCTCACCAGGACCAAATGAAAAACTGTTTTTT,CASSPGPNEKLFF
TRBJ2-1,-,-,TRBV7-9,TGTGCCAGCAGACCAGACCACTACAATGAGCAGTTCTTC,CASRPDHYNEQFF
TRBJ2-3,once,-,TRBV13,TGTGCCAGCAGCCTCCCAGCGGAGAGTACAGATACGCAGTATTTT,CASSLPAESTDTQYF
TRBJ2-7,-,-,TRBV24-1,TGTGCCACCAGTGGAGGGGCAGCAAACTACGAGCAGTACTTC,CATSGGAANYEQYF
TRBJ1-4,-,TRBD1,TRBV4-1,TGCGCCAGCAGCACCCACGGACAGGCAACTAATGAAAAACTGTTTTTT,CASSTHGQATNEKLFF
TRBJ2-1,once,-,TRBV5-6,TGTGCCAGCAGCTTTGCAGTACCCGATGAGCAGTTCTTC,CASSFAVPDEQFF
TRBJ2-1,-,TRBD2,TRBV5-4,TGTGCCAGCAGCGTGCTAGCGGGAGCTTCGGATGAGCAGTTCTTC,CASSVLAGASDEQFF
TRBJ2-3,-,TRBD2,TRBV3-1,TGTGCCAGCAGCCCTACCGGGACTAGCGAGATAGATACGCAGTATTTT,CASSPTGTSEIDTQYF
TRBJ2-1,-,TRBD1,TRBV14,TGTGCCAGCAGCCAAGGGGGGGACAGGGGAGACAATGAGCAGTTCTTC,CASSQGGDRGDNEQFF
TRBJ2-7,-,TRBD2,TRBV9,TGTGCCAGCAGCGTAGGCGGGGGGCAGTGGGAGCAGTACTTC,CASSVGGGQWEQYF
TRBJ2-7,-,TRBD2,TRBV20-1,TGCAGTGCTAGATACGCGGGAGGGCTTTTATCCTACGAGCAGTACTTC,CSARYAGGLLSYEQYF
TRBJ2-7,few,-,TRBV27,TGTGCCAGCAGTTTATGGGGAGCCTACGAGCAGTACTTC,CASSLWGAYEQYF
TRBJ2-3,-,-,TRBV30,TGTGCCTGGCGCCTCTCCATAAGCACAGATACGCAGTATTTT,CAWRLSISTDTQYF
TRBJ2-1,once,TRBD2,TRBV11-2,TGTGCCAGCAGCGCCACTAGCGGGGGGTTCAATGAGCAGTTCTTC,CASSATSGGFNEQFF
TRBJ2-2,-,TRBD2,TRBV2,TGTGCCAGCATAAGCTCTTTAGCGGGAGTGGTAACCGGGGAGCTGTTTTTT,CASISSLAGVVTGELFF
TRBJ1-1,-,-,TRBV6-6,TGTGCCAGCAGTTACTCCACGTCTGAAGCTTTCTTT,CASSYSTSEAFF
TRBJ2-5,-,-,TRBV6-5,TGTGCCAGCAGTTATGCCCAGTTATTACAAGAGACCCAGTACTTC,CASSYAQLLQETQYF
TRBJ2-1,-,-,TRBV5-4,TGTGCCAGCAGCTCGGGGACTGGTACTAATGAGCAGTTCTTC,CASSSGTGTNEQFF
TRBJ1-2,-,TRBD1,TRBV12-5,TGTGCTAGTGGATATGACAGGGCCATCGGCTACACCTTC,CASGYDRAIGYTF
TRBJ1-2,-,TRBD1,TRBV7-9,TGTGCCAGCAGCCCGGCCGGGACAGCCAACTATGGCTACACCTTC,CASSPAGTANYGYTF
TRBJ1-3,-,-,TRBV5-4,TGTGCCAGCAGCTTGGCCGCAGATTCTGGAAACACCATATATTTT,CASSLAADSGNTIYF
TRBJ1-1,-,-,TRBV13,TGTGCCAGCAGCTCCGGGTCTAGTTTCTACACTGAAGCTTTCTTT,CASSSGSSFYTEAFF
TRBJ1-2,-,-,TRBV5-5,TGTGCCAGCAGCTTAGGAGTGGAGGACCCCTATGGCTACACCTTC,CASSLGVEDPYGYTF
TRBJ2-5,-,-,TRBV10-2,TGCGCCAGCACAGACCCCGGCAGTCAAGAGACCCAGTACTTC,CASTDPGSQETQYF
TRBJ1-1,-,-,TRBV27,TGTGCCAGCAGTCCCGGGACCGCGCTCGGGGTTTTCTTT,CASSPGTALGVFF
TRBJ2-1,-,TRBD2,TRBV27,TGTGCCAGCAGTTTCCAGGGGTTGACTAGCGGGAGAGGAAATGAGCAGTTCTTC,CASSFQGLTSGRGNEQFF
TRBJ1-5,-,TRBD1,TRBV27,TGTGCCAGCAGTTCGACAGGGGGAAATCAGCCCCAGCATTTT,CASSSTGGNQPQHF
TRBJ2-1,-,-,TRBV12-3/TRBV12-4,TGTGCCAGCACCACGGCAGCCTACAATGAGCAGTTCTTC,CASTTAAYNEQFF
TRBJ1-1,once,-,TRBV27,TGTGCCAGCAGTTTATTAGCGGTGGGGAAGATGAACACTGAAGCTTTCTTT,CASSLLAVGKMNTEAFF
TRBJ2-7,-,TRBD2,TRBV19,TGTGCCACCACCCCGGGACTAGCACTCTTCGAGCAGTACTTC,CATTPGLALFEQYF
TRBJ2-1,-,TRBD2,TRBV29-1,TGCAGCGTCCTCACTAGCGGAGCTAACAATGAGCAGTTCTTC,CSVLTSGANNEQFF
TRBJ1-5,-,TRBD1,TRBV23-1,TGCGCCAGCAGTCAATCGGGGGACAGGGAAAACCAGCCCCAGCATTTT,CASSQSGDRENQPQHF